Listed below are T cell receptor beta chains from one sample, sequenced in a study of beta chain features in type 1 diabetes. The assay was immunoSEQ multiplex PCR, and TCRdb's table has in-frame clones only and misses some. The repertoire holds 350,000 to 450,000 clones, about 15% seen once, with under 0.04% in the top ten. The sequencing sample was made of naive CD4+ T cells from blood. These receptors came from a man younger than 40 in good health. Both conserved end residues are part of each CDR3. The order of the fields is clone size, D gene, J gene, V gene, CDR3 DNA, CDR3 protein. D genes are given only for firm matches. Rows give clone size only sometimes, using once, few, many, or a class for an expanded clone.

abundance: few; d_gene: TRBD2; j_gene: TRBJ2-1; v_gene: TRBV4-3; CDR3nt: TGCGCCAGCAGCCAAGCTCTAGCGGGAGCCTACAATGAGCAGTTCTTC; CDR3aa: CASSQALAGAYNEQFF
abundance: NA; d_gene: NA; j_gene: TRBJ1-1; v_gene: TRBV25-1; CDR3nt: TGTGCCAGCAGTGTCTTCGGGGTTAGTGGCACTGAAGCTTTCTTT; CDR3aa: CASSVFGVSGTEAFF
abundance: NA; d_gene: TRBD2; j_gene: TRBJ2-3; v_gene: TRBV29-1; CDR3nt: TGCAGCGTTGGCGGACTAGCGGGAGATACGCAGTATTTT; CDR3aa: CSVGGLAGDTQYF
abundance: few; d_gene: NA; j_gene: TRBJ2-5; v_gene: TRBV6-1; CDR3nt: TGTGCCAGCAGGTCCGGGACCTACCAAGAGACCCAGTACTTC; CDR3aa: CASRSGTYQETQYF
abundance: NA; d_gene: TRBD2; j_gene: TRBJ2-2; v_gene: TRBV4-3; CDR3nt: TGCGCCAGCAGCCAAGGTTCAGCGGGAGTACGCGGGGAGCTGTTTTTT; CDR3aa: CASSQGSAGVRGELFF
abundance: NA; d_gene: NA; j_gene: TRBJ2-4; v_gene: TRBV6-5; CDR3nt: TGTGCCAGCAGCACTAGGGATGCCAAAAACATTCAGTACTTC; CDR3aa: CASSTRDAKNIQYF
abundance: NA; d_gene: TRBD1; j_gene: TRBJ2-5; v_gene: TRBV29-1; CDR3nt: TGCTGCGTTCTGCCGGGACAGGGGGAGACCCAGTACTTC; CDR3aa: CCVLPGQGETQYF
abundance: NA; d_gene: NA; j_gene: TRBJ2-1; v_gene: TRBV7-9; CDR3nt: TGTGCCAGCAGCTTAGTCCTAGGACTAAGGAATGAGCAGTTCTTC; CDR3aa: CASSLVLGLRNEQFF
abundance: NA; d_gene: NA; j_gene: TRBJ2-2; v_gene: TRBV5-1; CDR3nt: TGCGCCAGCGCCCGAAACGCGAACACCGGGGAGCTGTTTTTT; CDR3aa: CASARNANTGELFF
abundance: few; d_gene: NA; j_gene: TRBJ2-1; v_gene: TRBV11-2; CDR3nt: TGTGCCAGCAACGGGGGAAGTTTAACCAATGAGCAGTTCTTC; CDR3aa: CASNGGSLTNEQFF
abundance: few; d_gene: NA; j_gene: TRBJ2-1; v_gene: TRBV7-9; CDR3nt: TGTGCCAGCAGCCTAGATCAGGACCGATTACAGTTCTTC; CDR3aa: CASSLDQDRLQFF
abundance: many; d_gene: NA; j_gene: TRBJ2-4; v_gene: TRBV27; CDR3nt: TGTGCCAGCATTGGGCACGCAAACATTCAGTACTTC; CDR3aa: CASIGHANIQYF
abundance: NA; d_gene: NA; j_gene: TRBJ2-3; v_gene: TRBV11-2; CDR3nt: TGTGCCAGCAGCTTACACATCGCGGAAACCGATACGCAGTATTTT; CDR3aa: CASSLHIAETDTQYF
abundance: few; d_gene: NA; j_gene: TRBJ2-7; v_gene: TRBV7-2; CDR3nt: TGTGCCAGCAGCCCGAGATTCTACGAGCAGTACTTC; CDR3aa: CASSPRFYEQYF
abundance: NA; d_gene: NA; j_gene: TRBJ2-5; v_gene: TRBV18; CDR3nt: TGTGCCAGCTCACCCGCGCAAGAGACCCAGTACTTC; CDR3aa: CASSPAQETQYF
abundance: NA; d_gene: NA; j_gene: TRBJ1-1; v_gene: TRBV6-1; CDR3nt: TGTGCCAGCAGTGAAGCGTACAGAATTAACACTGAAGCTTTCTTT; CDR3aa: CASSEAYRINTEAFF
abundance: few; d_gene: TRBD2; j_gene: TRBJ2-5; v_gene: TRBV7-3; CDR3nt: TGTGCCAGCAGCCCTATGACAGCGGGGGAGACCCAGTACTTC; CDR3aa: CASSPMTAGETQYF
abundance: few; d_gene: NA; j_gene: TRBJ2-2; v_gene: TRBV11-2; CDR3nt: TGTGCCAGCAGCCTCCGCGGGGGCACAATTCCCGGGGAGCTGTTTTTT; CDR3aa: CASSLRGGTIPGELFF
abundance: many; d_gene: NA; j_gene: TRBJ2-5; v_gene: TRBV12-5; CDR3nt: TGTGCTAGTACAGGGTTGCAAGAGACCCAGTACTTC; CDR3aa: CASTGLQETQYF
abundance: NA; d_gene: NA; j_gene: TRBJ2-3; v_gene: TRBV18; CDR3nt: TGTGCCAGCTCAGTGGCAGGGATAAACACAGATACGCAGTATTTT; CDR3aa: CASSVAGINTDTQYF
abundance: few; d_gene: NA; j_gene: TRBJ1-1; v_gene: TRBV5-1; CDR3nt: TGCGCCAGCAGCGAACAGGGATGGAACACTGAAGCTTTCTTT; CDR3aa: CASSEQGWNTEAFF